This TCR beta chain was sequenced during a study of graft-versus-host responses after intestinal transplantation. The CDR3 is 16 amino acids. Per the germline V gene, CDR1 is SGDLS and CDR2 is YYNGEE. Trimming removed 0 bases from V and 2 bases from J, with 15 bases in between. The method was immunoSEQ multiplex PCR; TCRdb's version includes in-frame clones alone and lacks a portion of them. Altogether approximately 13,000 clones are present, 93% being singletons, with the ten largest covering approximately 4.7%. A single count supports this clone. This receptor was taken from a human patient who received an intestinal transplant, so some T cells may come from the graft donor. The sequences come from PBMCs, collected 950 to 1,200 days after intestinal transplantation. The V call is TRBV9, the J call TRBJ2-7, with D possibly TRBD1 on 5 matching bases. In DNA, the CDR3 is TGTGCCAGCAGCGTAGGGGTGGGGCCTTTGACCTACGAGCAGTACTTC. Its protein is CASSVGVGPLTYEQYF.